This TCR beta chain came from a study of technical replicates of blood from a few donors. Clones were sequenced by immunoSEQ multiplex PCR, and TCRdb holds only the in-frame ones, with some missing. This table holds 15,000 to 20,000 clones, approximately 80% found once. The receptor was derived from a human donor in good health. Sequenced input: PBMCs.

The CDR3 coding sequence is TGTGCCAGCAGTGAGAGGGGGCTGGTCGAGCCCACCAGATCCTACGAGCAGTACTTC. Protein: CASSERGLVEPTRSYEQYF. This rearrangement joins TRBV2 to TRBJ2-7; 7 bases fit TRBD1. The CDR3 is made up of 19 amino acids. Germline V gene lookup returns CDR1 SNHLY and CDR2 FYNNEI. V was pared by 3 bases and J by 1 base, with 18 bases of the junction left unmatched.